In its sample, the clone carrying this TCR beta chain was seen a few times. TCRdb redid the calling of the 5' RACE reads with MiXCR, one entry per CDR3 protein. The sample includes fewer than 50,000 distinct CDR3 sequences, more than 9% of them seen just once. This entry belongs to a study of T-cell memory formation after mild COVID-19. Study at large: TCR clusters mostly belonged to single donors.

Trimming removed 8 bases from V and 5 bases from J, with 13 bases in between. The germline CDR1 and CDR2 sequences are MNHEY and SVGEGT. The CDR3 totals 13 residues. The receptor's source is an adult woman who had mild COVID-19 (a few samples of this study predate the infection). Cell type and time point are not known. The chain is built from TRBV6-2 or TRBV6-3 and TRBJ2-1; D unresolved. The sequenced sample consisted of PBMCs or a T cell subset sorted from them (not recorded which). The CDR3: CASSSVPHNEQFF. Written as DNA, the CDR3 is TGTGCCAGCTCCAGCGTCCCTCACAATGAGCAGTTCTTC.